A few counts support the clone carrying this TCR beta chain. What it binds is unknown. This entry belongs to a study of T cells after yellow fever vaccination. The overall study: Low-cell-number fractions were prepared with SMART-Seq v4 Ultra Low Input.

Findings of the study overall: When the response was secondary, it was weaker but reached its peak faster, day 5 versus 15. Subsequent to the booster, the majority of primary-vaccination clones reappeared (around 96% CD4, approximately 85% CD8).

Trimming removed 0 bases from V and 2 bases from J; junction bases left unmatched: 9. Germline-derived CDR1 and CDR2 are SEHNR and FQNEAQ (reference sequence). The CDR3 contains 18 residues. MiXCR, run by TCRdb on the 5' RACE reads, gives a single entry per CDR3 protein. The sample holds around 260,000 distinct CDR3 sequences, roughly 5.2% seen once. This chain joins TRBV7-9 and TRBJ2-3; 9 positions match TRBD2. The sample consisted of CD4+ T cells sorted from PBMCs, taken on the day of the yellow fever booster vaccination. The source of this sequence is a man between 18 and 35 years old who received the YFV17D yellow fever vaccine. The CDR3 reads CASSLAGLLAGDTDTQYF. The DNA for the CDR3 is TGTGCCAGCAGCTTAGCGGGACTTTTAGCGGGGGACACAGATACGCAGTATTTT.